These 20 T cell receptor beta chains came from one sample sequenced in a study of B cell selection in AIRE deficiency. The regulatory T cell sort gate was CD4+CD25hiCD127low/negative. TCRdb's table, derived via immunoSEQ multiplex PCR, lists solely in-frame clones and lacks some. The sample has about 22,000 clones, around nine tenths seen once. The source material was CD4+CD25+ Tregs sorted from PBMCs. These receptors were collected from a human donor in good health.

In its sample, this clone was seen once. V usage is TRBV11-2 and J usage is TRBJ1-5, with D perhaps matching TRBD1 (5 bases). From germline, CDR1 is SGHAT and CDR2 FQNNGV. The V gene lost 0 bases and the J gene lost 7 bases, with 13 bases spanning the gap. The CDR3 extends over 15 amino acids. In DNA form, the CDR3 reads TGTGCCAGCAGCTTAGAAGTTTCAGGGCGCCAGCCCCAGCATTTT. Amino acids: CASSLEVSGRQPQHF.

The gene calls are TRBV15 and TRBJ2-3; 7 bases match TRBD2. V lost 3 bases, J lost 9 bases, and 6 bases stayed unmatched. Germline V CDR1 and CDR2: LNHNV, YYDKDF (reference sequence). The CDR3 extends over 13 amino acids. The CDR3 DNA follows: TGTGCCACCAGCAGGGCCAGCGGGGACACGCAGTATTTT. Translation gives CATSRASGDTQYF.

V is TRBV10-1 and J is TRBJ1-1; 12 bases are a match to TRBD1. J was trimmed by 10 bases and V by 6 bases; bases with no gene match: 6. This CDR3 spans 13 amino acids. Germline CDR1 WNHNN, CDR2 SYGVQD (reference sequence). CDR3 coding DNA: TGCGCCAGCAGCCGGGACAGGGGGCTCGGAGCTTTCTTT. This gives the protein CASSRDRGLGAFF.

This clone was seen a single time. V is TRBV6-5 and J is TRBJ2-5; tentative D call: TRBD1 (6 bases). CDR3 length: 14 amino acids. Trimming took off 2 bases at V and 5 bases at J, with 12 bases between the two ends. Germline loops: CDR1 MNHEY, CDR2 SVGAGI. CDR3 sequence (DNA): TGTGCCAGCAGTTACGTGGGCAGGGGTGAGACCCAGTACTTC. This gives the protein CASSYVGRGETQYF.

V usage is TRBV7-9 and J usage is TRBJ1-6, with 7 nucleotides matching TRBD1. The CDR3 covers 16 residues. V lost 3 bases to trimming and J lost 7 bases; unmatched junction nucleotides: 9. Germline-derived CDR1 and CDR2 are SEHNR and FQNEAQ (reference sequence). CDR3 sequence (DNA): TGTGCCAGCAGCTTGGACAGGCCTTTGGGGAATTCACCCCTCCACTTT. Protein product: CASSLDRPLGNSPLHF.

The chain employs TRBV7-9 and TRBJ2-7; no clear D gene. Trimming shortened V by 2 bases and J by 3 bases, and 8 bases separated the two germline ends. The CDR3 totals 13 residues. Germline loops: CDR1 SEHNR, CDR2 FQNEAQ (reference sequence). CDR3 DNA: TGTGCCAGCAGCTTAAGCGCAAACTACGAGCAGTACTTC. Translation: CASSLSANYEQYF.

The gene calls are TRBV2 and TRBJ2-4, with 8 positions matching TRBD1. The J segment lost 4 bases and the V segment lost 4 bases, leaving 3 bases of the junction unmatched. From germline, CDR1 is SNHLY and CDR2 FYNNEI. This CDR3 region has 14 residues. CDR3 loop: CASSGYRGKNIQYF. The DNA for the CDR3 is TGTGCCAGCAGTGGGTACAGGGGGAAAAACATTCAGTACTTC.

This chain links TRBV9 with TRBJ2-7, with TRBD2 matching over 8 bases. Germline V lookup: CDR1 SGDLS, CDR2 YYNGEE. V lost 4 bases and J lost 2; bases outside the gene matches: 8. This CDR3 comprises 15 residues. The CDR3 bases are TGTGCCAGCAGCCCCGGGTTAGCGGGGACCTACGAGCAGTACTTC. As protein: CASSPGLAGTYEQYF.

The CDR3 sequence: CASSLGGQVFEKLFF. In nucleotides, the CDR3 is TGTGCCAGCAGCTTAGGAGGACAGGTTTTTGAAAAACTGTTTTTT. The V and J genes are TRBV7-9 and TRBJ1-4; TRBD1 matches 7 bases. The ends lost 1 base at V and 7 bases at J; junction bases unmatched: 6. The CDR3 extends over 15 amino acids. Germline V gene sequence: CDR1 SEHNR, CDR2 FQNEAQ (reference sequence).

This rearrangement joins TRBV5-1 to TRBJ2-3, with D perhaps matching TRBD2 (5 bases). CDR1 and CDR2 from the germline V gene are SGHRS and YFSETQ. The CDR3 runs to 15 residues. Trimming shortened V by 4 bases and J by 5 bases, and 17 bases separated the two germline ends. The CDR3, as DNA: TGCGCCAGCAGCCCGGGGTCGGGTGTTGGAGATACGCAGTATTTT. It is translated as CASSPGSGVGDTQYF.

V usage is TRBV12-5 and J usage is TRBJ2-1, with a tentative D call TRBD2 (6 bases). This CDR3 is 18 amino acids long. Germline-derived CDR1 and CDR2 are LGHNT and FRNRAP. Trimming stripped 0 bases from V and 0 bases from J, with 15 bases between. The CDR3 loop reads CASGLVPVAASSYNEQFF. The DNA of the CDR3 is TGTGCTAGTGGTTTGGTCCCCGTAGCGGCGAGCTCCTACAATGAGCAGTTCTTC.

V and J are TRBV11-2 and TRBJ2-7, with D uncertain. Germline CDR1 reads SGHAT; CDR2 reads FQNNGV. The CDR3 extends over 12 amino acids. V was cut by 1 base and J by 3 bases, with 4 bases left in between. As DNA, the CDR3 is TGTGCCAGCAGCTTAGTGGACTACGAGCAGTACTTC. Translated: CASSLVDYEQYF. The whole variable domain, filled in from reference TRBV11-2 and TRBJ2-7, reads EAGVAQSPRYKIIEKRQSVAFWCNPISGHATLYWYQQILGQGPKLLIQFQNNGVVDDSQLPKDRFSAERLKGVDSTLKIQPAKLEDSAVYLCASSLVDYEQYFGPGTRLTVT.

The CDR3 here is CASGLGLAAGELFF. CDR3 DNA sequence: TGTGCTAGTGGTTTGGGGCTAGCCGCCGGGGAGCTGTTTTTT. This rearrangement joins TRBV12-5 to TRBJ2-2; D may be TRBD2 (5 bases). Trimming removed 1 base at V and 6 bases at J, with 9 bases between. Germline V gene lookup returns CDR1 LGHNT and CDR2 FRNRAP. This CDR3 region has 14 residues.

The chain combines TRBV14 with TRBJ2-3; 10 bases are a match to TRBD1. The V and J ends lost 5 bases and 15 bases, in that order; junction bases with no gene match: 8. Per germline, CDR1 SGHDN and CDR2 FVKESK. The CDR3 has 12 amino acids. CDR3 sequence (DNA): TGTGCCAGCAGCGTAACCGGGACAGGGGAATATTTT. Its translation: CASSVTGTGEYF. Based on the CDR3 plus reference TRBV14 and TRBJ2-3, the full variable domain is EAGVTQFPSHSVIEKGQTVTLRCDPISGHDNLYWYRRVMGKEIKFLLHFVKESKQDESGMPNNRFLAERTGGTYSTLKVQPAELEDSGVYFCASSVTGTGEYFGPGTRLTVL.

This clone has only one observation. This chain uses TRBV2 with TRBJ2-1; D unclear. Trimming removed 6 bases at V and 3 bases at J, with 6 bases between. Germline-derived CDR1 and CDR2 are SNHLY and FYNNEI. The length of the CDR3 is 12 residues. The CDR3: CASRADYNEQFF. CDR3 sequence (DNA): TGTGCCAGCAGGGCGGACTACAATGAGCAGTTCTTC.

Regarding this clone: This same CDR3 is encoded by further DNA sequences in the sample. This chain connects TRBV7-8 to TRBJ1-2, with D unresolved. V was trimmed by 3 bases and J by 4 bases, leaving 12 bases between them. Per the germline V gene, CDR1 is SGHVS and CDR2 is FQNEAQ. This CDR3 region has 14 residues. The CDR3 loop reads CASSLTGSVYGYTF. CDR3 bases: TGTGCCAGCAGCTTGACGGGGTCTGTCTATGGCTACACCTTC.

This sequence joins TRBV5-1 and TRBJ2-1; 8 bases match TRBD2. The CDR3 runs 15 residues. CDR1 SGHRS and CDR2 YFSETQ come from the germline V gene. Losses at the gene ends were 1 base for V and 4 bases for J; bases not matched to a gene: 4. CDR3 DNA: TGCGCCAGCAGCTTGAGCGGGAGTGGGTACAATGAGCAGTTCTTC. Encoded protein: CASSLSGSGYNEQFF. The entire variable domain, with the rest obtained from reference TRBV5-1 and TRBJ2-1, is as follows: KAGVTQTPRYLIKTRGQQVTLSCSPISGHRSVSWYQQTPGQGLQFLFEYFSETQRNKGNFPGRFSGRQFSNSRSEMNVSTLELGDSALYLCASSLSGSGYNEQFFGPGTRLTVL.

The chain employs TRBV21-1 and TRBJ1-1. TRBV21-1 is designated a pseudogene. The CDR3 runs to 14 residues. The CDR3 DNA follows: TGTGCCAGCAGCATTAAGATAGTTCGCACTGAAGCTTTCTTT. It encodes CASSIKIVRTEAFF.

With respect to this clone: Germline is not matched at one junction end, which may reflect a read error. V is TRBV11-3 and J is TRBJ2-2; D not resolved. CDR3 length: 13 amino acids. Germline lookup yields CDR1 SGHNT and CDR2 YENEEA. For the CDR3, the DNA is TGTGCCAACAGCTTAGAACAAACCGGGGAGCTGTTTTTT. Translation gives CANSLEQTGELFF.

The rearrangement joins TRBV7-9 to TRBJ1-2; 8 bases are a match to TRBD1. Germline CDR1 and CDR2: SEHNR and FQNEAQ (reference sequence). Trimming removed 5 bases from V and 6 bases from J; junction bases left unmatched: 2. This CDR3 has 12 residues. DNA for the CDR3: TGTGCCAGCAGCACGGACAGGGATGGCTACACCTTC. Amino acids: CASSTDRDGYTF. The whole variable domain, remainder taken from reference TRBV7-9 and TRBJ1-2, is DTGVSQNPRHKITKRGQNVTFRCDPISEHNRLYWYRQTLGQGPEFLTYFQNEAQLEKSRLLSDRFSAERPKGSFSTLEIQRTEQGDSAMYLCASSTDRDGYTFGSGTRLTVV.